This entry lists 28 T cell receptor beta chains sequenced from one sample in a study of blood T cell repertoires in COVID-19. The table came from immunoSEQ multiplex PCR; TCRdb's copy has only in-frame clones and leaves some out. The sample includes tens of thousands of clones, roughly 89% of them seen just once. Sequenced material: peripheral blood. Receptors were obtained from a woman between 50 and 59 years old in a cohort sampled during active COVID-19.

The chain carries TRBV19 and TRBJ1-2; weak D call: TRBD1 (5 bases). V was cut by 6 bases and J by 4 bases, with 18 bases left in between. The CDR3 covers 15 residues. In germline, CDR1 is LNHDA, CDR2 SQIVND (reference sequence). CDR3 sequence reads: CASSGARGFSYGYTF. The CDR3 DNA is TGTGCCAGTAGCGGAGCCCGGGGGTTTTCCTATGGCTACACCTTC.

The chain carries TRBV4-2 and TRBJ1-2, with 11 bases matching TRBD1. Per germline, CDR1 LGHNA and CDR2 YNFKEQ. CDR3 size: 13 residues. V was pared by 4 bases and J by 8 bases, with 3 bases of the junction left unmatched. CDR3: CASSPGQGEGYTF. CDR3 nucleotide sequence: TGTGCCAGCAGCCCGGGACAGGGGGAGGGCTACACCTTC.

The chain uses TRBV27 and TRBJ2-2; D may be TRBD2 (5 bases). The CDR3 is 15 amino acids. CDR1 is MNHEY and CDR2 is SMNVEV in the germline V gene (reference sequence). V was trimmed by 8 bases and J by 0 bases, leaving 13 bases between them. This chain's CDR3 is CASRDYSTNTGELFF. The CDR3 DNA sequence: TGTGCCAGCCGCGACTACAGCACGAACACCGGGGAGCTGTTTTTT.

In DNA, the CDR3 is TGTGCCATCAGTCGATCTGGCGGGGGGACGGGGGAGACCCAGTACTTC. Its translation: CAISRSGGGTGETQYF. The rearrangement joins TRBV10-3 to TRBJ2-5; the match to TRBD2 covers 8 bases. The CDR3 covers 16 residues. The junction had 13 bases not matched to a gene; V was cut back by 5 bases and J by 5 bases. Germline V lookup: CDR1 ENHRY, CDR2 SYGVKD.

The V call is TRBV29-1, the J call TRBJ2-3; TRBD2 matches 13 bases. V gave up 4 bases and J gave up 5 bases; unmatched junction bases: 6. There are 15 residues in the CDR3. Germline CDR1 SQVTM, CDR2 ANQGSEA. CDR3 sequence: CSVARLAGGGDTQYF. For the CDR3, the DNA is TGCAGCGTTGCACGACTAGCGGGGGGAGGAGATACGCAGTATTTT.

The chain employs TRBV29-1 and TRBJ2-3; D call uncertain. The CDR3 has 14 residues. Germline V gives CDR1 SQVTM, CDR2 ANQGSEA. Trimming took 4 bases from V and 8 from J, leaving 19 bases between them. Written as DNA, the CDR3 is TGCAGCGTTGTCCGGATCCTAGACGCATTTACGCAGTATTTT. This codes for CSVVRILDAFTQYF.

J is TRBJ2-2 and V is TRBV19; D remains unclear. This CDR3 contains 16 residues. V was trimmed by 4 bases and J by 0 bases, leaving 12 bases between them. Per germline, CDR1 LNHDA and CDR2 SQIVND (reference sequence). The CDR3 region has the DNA TGTGCCAGTAGTACCCACTATGATACGAACACCGGGGAGCTGTTTTTT. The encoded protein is CASSTHYDTNTGELFF.

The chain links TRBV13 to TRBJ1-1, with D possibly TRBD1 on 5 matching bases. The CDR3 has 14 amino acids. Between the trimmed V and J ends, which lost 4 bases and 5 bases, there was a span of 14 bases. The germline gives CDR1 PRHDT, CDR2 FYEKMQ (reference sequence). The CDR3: CASSSAQGRTEAFF. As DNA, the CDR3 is TGTGCCAGCAGCTCAGCCCAGGGAAGGACTGAAGCTTTCTTT.

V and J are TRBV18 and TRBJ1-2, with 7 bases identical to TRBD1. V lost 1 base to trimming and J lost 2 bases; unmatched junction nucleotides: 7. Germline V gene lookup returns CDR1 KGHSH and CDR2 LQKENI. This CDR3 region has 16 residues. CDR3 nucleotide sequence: TGTGCCAGCTCACCACGCCGGCAGGGGGGAAACTATGGCTACACCTTC. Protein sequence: CASSPRRQGGNYGYTF.

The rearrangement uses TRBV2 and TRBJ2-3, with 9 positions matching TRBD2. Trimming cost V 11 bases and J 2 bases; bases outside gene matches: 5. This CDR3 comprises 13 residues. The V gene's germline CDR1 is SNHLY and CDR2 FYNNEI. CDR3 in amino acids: CAHQRGATDTQYF. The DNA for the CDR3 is TGTGCCCATCAGCGGGGGGCCACAGATACGCAGTATTTT.

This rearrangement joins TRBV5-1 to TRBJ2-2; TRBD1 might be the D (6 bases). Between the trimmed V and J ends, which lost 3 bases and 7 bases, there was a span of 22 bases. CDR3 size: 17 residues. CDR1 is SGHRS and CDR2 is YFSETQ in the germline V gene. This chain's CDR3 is CASSSLGTRRGVGELFF. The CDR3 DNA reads TGCGCCAGCAGCTCCCTTGGGACAAGAAGAGGAGTCGGGGAGCTGTTTTTT. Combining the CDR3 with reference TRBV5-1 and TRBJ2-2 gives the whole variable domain KAGVTQTPRYLIKTRGQQVTLSCSPISGHRSVSWYQQTPGQGLQFLFEYFSETQRNKGNFPGRFSGRQFSNSRSEMNVSTLELGDSALYLCASSSLGTRRGVGELFFGEGSRLTVL.

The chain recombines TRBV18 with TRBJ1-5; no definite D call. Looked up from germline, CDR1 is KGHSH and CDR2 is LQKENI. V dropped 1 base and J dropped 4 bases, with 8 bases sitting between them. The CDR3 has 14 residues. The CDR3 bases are TGTGCCAGCTCACCACGGACGGGGAATCAGCCCCAGCATTTT. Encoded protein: CASSPRTGNQPQHF. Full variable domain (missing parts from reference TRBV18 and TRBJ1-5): NAGVMQNPRHLVRRRGQEARLRCSPMKGHSHVYWYRQLPEEGLKFMVYLQKENIIDESGMPKERFSAEFPKEGPSILRIQQVVRGDSAAYFCASSPRTGNQPQHFGDGTRLSIL.

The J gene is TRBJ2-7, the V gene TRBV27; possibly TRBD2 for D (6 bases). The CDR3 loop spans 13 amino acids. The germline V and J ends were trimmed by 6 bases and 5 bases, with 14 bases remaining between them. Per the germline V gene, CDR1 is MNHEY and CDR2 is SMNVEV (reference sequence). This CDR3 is CASRPGGGNEQYF. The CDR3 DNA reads TGTGCCAGCAGACCCGGGGGTGGCAACGAGCAGTACTTC.

CDR3 sequence (DNA): TGTGCCAGCAGCCAAGATTTGAACACCCGGGGGCAGTTCTTC. This sequence encodes CASSQDLNTRGQFF. The chain couples TRBV3-1 (or the pseudogene TRBV3-2) to TRBJ2-1; weak D call: TRBD2 (5 bases). V lost 0 bases, J lost 12 bases, and 15 bases lay in between. The CDR3 has 14 amino acids. Germline CDR1 LGHDT, CDR2 YNNKEL (reference sequence).

Written as DNA, the CDR3 is TGTGCCAGCAGCCAAGAGTATAGGGGACAGGGGGTTCTAACGGTCTCACCCCTCCACTTT. It is translated as CASSQEYRGQGVLTVSPLHF. This chain joins TRBV4-2 and TRBJ1-6; 11 bases line up with TRBD1. Germline loops: CDR1 LGHNA, CDR2 YNFKEQ. CDR3 length: 20 amino acids. Losses at the gene ends were 0 bases for V and 10 bases for J; bases not matched to a gene: 17.

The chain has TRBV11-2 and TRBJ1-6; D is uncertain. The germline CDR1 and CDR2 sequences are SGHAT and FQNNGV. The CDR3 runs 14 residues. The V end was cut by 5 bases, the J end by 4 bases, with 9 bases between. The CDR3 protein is CASSATAYNSPLHF. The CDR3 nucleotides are TGTGCCAGCAGCGCAACAGCTTATAATTCACCCCTCCACTTT.

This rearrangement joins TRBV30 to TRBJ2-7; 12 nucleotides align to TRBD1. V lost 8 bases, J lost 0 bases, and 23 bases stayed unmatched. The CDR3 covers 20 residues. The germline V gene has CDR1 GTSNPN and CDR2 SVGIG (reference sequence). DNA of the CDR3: TGTGCCAGCGCCGGGACAGGGGGCTCTTCCACTACCCCGAGCTCCTACGAGCAGTACTTC. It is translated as CASAGTGGSSTTPSSYEQYF. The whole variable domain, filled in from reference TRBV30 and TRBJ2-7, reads SQTIHQWPATLVQPVGSPLSLECTVEGTSNPNLYWYRQAAGRGLQLLFYSVGIGQISSEVPQNLSASRPQDRQFILSSKKLLLSDSGFYLCASAGTGGSSTTPSSYEQYFGPGTRLTVT.

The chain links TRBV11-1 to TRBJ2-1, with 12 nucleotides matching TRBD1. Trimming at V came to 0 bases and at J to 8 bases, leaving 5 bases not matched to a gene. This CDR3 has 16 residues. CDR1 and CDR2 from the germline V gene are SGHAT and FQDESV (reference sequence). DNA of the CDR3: TGTGCCAGCAGCTTAGCACCGGGACAGGGGGCAGATGAGCAGTTCTTC. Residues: CASSLAPGQGADEQFF.

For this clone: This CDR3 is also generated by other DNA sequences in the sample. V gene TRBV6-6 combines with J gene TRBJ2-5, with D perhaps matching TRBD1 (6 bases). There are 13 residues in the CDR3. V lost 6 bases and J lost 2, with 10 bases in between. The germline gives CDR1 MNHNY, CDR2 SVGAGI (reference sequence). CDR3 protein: CASSPGQQETQYF. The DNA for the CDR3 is TGTGCCAGCAGCCCCGGACAGCAAGAGACCCAGTACTTC.

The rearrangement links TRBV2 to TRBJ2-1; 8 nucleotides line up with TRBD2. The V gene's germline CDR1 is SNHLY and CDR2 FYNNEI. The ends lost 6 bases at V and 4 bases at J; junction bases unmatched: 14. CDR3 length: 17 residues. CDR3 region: CASSPEVGRASYNEQFF. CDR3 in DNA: TGTGCCAGCAGCCCAGAGGTCGGGAGGGCGTCTTACAATGAGCAGTTCTTC. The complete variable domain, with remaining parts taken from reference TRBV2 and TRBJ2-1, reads EPEVTQTPSHQVTQMGQEVILRCVPISNHLYFYWYRQILGQKVEFLVSFYNNEISEKSEIFDDQFSVERPDGSNFTLKIRSTKLEDSAMYFCASSPEVGRASYNEQFFGPGTRLTVL.

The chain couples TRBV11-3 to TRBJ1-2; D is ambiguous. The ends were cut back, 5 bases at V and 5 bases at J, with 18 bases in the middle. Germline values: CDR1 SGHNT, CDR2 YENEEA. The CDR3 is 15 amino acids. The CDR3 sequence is CASSPRTGEGYGYTF. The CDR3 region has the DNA TGTGCCAGCAGCCCCCGTACGGGAGAAGGATATGGCTACACCTTC.

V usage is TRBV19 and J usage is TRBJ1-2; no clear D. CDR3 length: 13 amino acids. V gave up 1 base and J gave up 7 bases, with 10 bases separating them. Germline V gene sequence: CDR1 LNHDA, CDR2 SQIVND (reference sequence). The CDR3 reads CASSIARVPGYTF. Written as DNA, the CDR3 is TGTGCCAGTAGTATAGCGAGGGTTCCTGGCTACACCTTC.

The CDR3 is CASSPLGAGGYTF. CDR3 coding DNA: TGTGCCAGCAGCCCCCTAGGGGCTGGGGGCTACACCTTC. This sequence joins TRBV3-1 (or the pseudogene TRBV3-2) and TRBJ1-2; D might be TRBD1 (5 bases). This CDR3 has 13 amino acids. Germline CDR1 and CDR2: LGHDT and YNNKEL (reference sequence). V lost 4 bases, J lost 8 bases, and 14 bases lay in between.

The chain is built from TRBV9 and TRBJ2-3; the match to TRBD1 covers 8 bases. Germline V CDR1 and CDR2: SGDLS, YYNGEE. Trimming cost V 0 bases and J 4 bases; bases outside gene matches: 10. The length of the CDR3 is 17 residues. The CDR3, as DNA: TGTGCCAGCAGCGTAGATCTCCCAGGGGGCGCGGCAGATACGCAGTATTTT. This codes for CASSVDLPGGAADTQYF.

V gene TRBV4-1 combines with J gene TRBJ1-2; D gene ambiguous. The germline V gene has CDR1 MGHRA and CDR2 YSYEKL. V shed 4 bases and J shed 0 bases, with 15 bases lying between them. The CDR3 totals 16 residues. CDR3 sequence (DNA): TGCGCCAGCAGCCCCAATCCGGCGGGTACTAACTATGGCTACACCTTC. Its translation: CASSPNPAGTNYGYTF.

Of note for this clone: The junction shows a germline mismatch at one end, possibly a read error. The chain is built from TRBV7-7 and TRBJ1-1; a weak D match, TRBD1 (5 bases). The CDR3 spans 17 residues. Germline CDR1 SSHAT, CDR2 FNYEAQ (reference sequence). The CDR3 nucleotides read TGTGCTAGCAGCTTATCGGAGGGGACCCCATTCCACACTGAAGCTTTCTTT. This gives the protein CASSLSEGTPFHTEAFF.

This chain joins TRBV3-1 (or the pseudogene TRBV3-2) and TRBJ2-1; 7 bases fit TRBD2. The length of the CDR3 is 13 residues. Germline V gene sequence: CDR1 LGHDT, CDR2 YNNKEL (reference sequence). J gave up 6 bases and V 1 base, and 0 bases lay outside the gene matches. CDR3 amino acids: CASSQGGGNEQFF. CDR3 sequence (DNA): TGTGCCAGCAGCCAAGGGGGGGGCAATGAGCAGTTCTTC.

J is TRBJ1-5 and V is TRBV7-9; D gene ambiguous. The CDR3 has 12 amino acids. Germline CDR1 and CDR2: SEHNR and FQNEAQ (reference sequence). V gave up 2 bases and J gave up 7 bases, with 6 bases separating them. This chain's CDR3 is CASSLMSQPQHF. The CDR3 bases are TGTGCCAGCAGCTTAATGTCGCAGCCCCAGCATTTT.